This T cell receptor (beta chain) was captured by sequencing in a study of HIV-infected children after antiretroviral therapy interruption. About the research overall: Children had CD4+ above 500, viral load below 50 copies/ml, either treatment arm.

There are 15 residues in the CDR3. The germline CDR1 and CDR2 sequences are LGHNA and YNFKEQ. This clonotype was recorded many times. The junction and the germline gene differ at one end; a read error may be behind it. The TCR library was built from RNA with a 3' RACE protocol and unique molecular identifiers. TCRdb redid the calling of the 3' RACE reads with MiXCR, one entry per CDR3 protein. The table shows around 40,000 distinct CDR3 sequences, with under 8% occurring only once. Specified treatment: PENTA 11 planned treatment interruption arm or continuous ART arm. Samples needed at least 5 million viable cryopreserved PBMCs.

Sequenced here: CD45RA+ CD4+ T cells from PBMCs, pooled from several time points, sampled from a donor given antiretroviral therapy, either interrupted or continuous. Subset here: naive CD4+ CD45RA+ CD45RO- T cells. This sequence originates from a pool of human donors with HIV. The chain combines TRBV4-2 with TRBJ2-5; D might be TRBD1 (7 bases). DNA of the CDR3: TGTGCCAGCAGCCAATCTTCAGGGGGGCAAGACACCCAGTACTTT. Its translation: CASSQSSGGQDTQYF.